A selection of T cell receptor beta chains follows, all from one sample in a study of blood T cells in healthy people across ages. In TCRdb, the 5' RACE reads were re-called with MiXCR into one record per CDR3 protein. The table lists roughly 1,800,000 distinct CDR3 sequences, roughly 50% of them singletons. Sequenced sample: blood. Every receptor here comes from a woman between 35 and 50 years old in good health. Each CDR3 is given with its conserved first and last residue. D genes are given only for firm matches. Some rows have no size entry. The others give once, few or many, or a class for an expanded clone.

clone_size	d_call	v_call	j_call	cdr3_nt	cdr3_aa
few	NA	TRBV10-3	TRBJ1-2	TGTGCCATCAGTGACAGGCTCTATGGCTACACCTTC	CAISDRLYGYTF
few	TRBD1	TRBV2	TRBJ2-5	TGTGCCAGCAGACAGGGACAGCTAAGCGAGACCCAGTACTTC	CASRQGQLSETQYF
NA	TRBD2	TRBV9	TRBJ2-7	TGTGCCGGCAGCCGGGGGGATAGCTCCTACGAGCAGTACTTC	CAGSRGDSSYEQYF
NA	NA	TRBV11-2	TRBJ2-7	TGTGCCAGCAGCTCCTTTGGCCGGGAACCCTACGAGCAGTACTTC	CASSSFGREPYEQYF
NA	NA	TRBV15	TRBJ1-1	TGTGCCACCAGCAGAGTTGTCGCATTGAACACTGAAGCTTTCTTT	CATSRVVALNTEAFF
NA	NA	TRBV4-1	TRBJ1-3	TGCGCCAGCAGCCAAGATCGTCCGCAGGGCACTGGAAACACCATATATTTT	CASSQDRPQGTGNTIYF
NA	TRBD1	TRBV20-1	TRBJ2-4	TGCAGTGCTAGGCCGGGACAGGGTTCAAACATTCAGTACTTC	CSARPGQGSNIQYF
NA	NA	TRBV27	TRBJ1-5	TGTGCCAGCAGTTTAGGAGGGGCCCATCAGCCCCAGCATTTT	CASSLGGAHQPQHF
NA	NA	TRBV21-1	TRBJ2-3	TGTGCCAGCAGCACCGTACGTACAGGGGCGGGCACAGATACGCAGTATTTT	CASSTVRTGAGTDTQYF
NA	TRBD2	TRBV6-5	TRBJ2-5	TGTGCCAGCAAGTACGCGGGAGGCCAAGAGACCCAGTACTTC	CASKYAGGQETQYF
NA	NA	TRBV6-6	TRBJ2-3	TGTGCCATCTCCCCCCTTCGGTCAGATACGCGGTATTTT	CAISPLRSDTRYF
few	NA	TRBV12-3/TRBV12-4	TRBJ1-4	TGTGCCAGCAGCCAGCAGGCAACTAATGAAAAACTGTTTTTT	CASSQQATNEKLFF
few	NA	TRBV6-6	TRBJ1-1	TGTGCCAGCAGTTCCCCACAGGCACTTGAAGCTTTCTTT	CASSSPQALEAFF
NA	NA	TRBV28	TRBJ1-2	TGTGCCAGCAGCTTGGCAGGGGAATTCTATGGCTACACCTTC	CASSLAGEFYGYTF